This TCR beta chain is drawn from a study of blood T cells in healthy people across ages. General study findings and limits: The unsorted PBMCs prevented any conclusive comparison of naive versus antigen-experienced cells. Older age went with lower TCR beta diversity per million T cells, in a roughly linear way.

On this clonotype: Its cognate antigen is unknown.

Trimming took off 4 bases at V and 0 bases at J, with 14 bases between the two ends. This CDR3 has 17 amino acids. Germline CDR1 reads SGDLS; CDR2 reads YYNGEE. Per sample, no less than 5.5 micrograms of total RNA were extracted. A sample-barcoded 5' primer and a J-beta primer mix were used in a second PCR of about 6 to 11 cycles. TCRdb re-analysed the 5' RACE reads in MiXCR, keeping a single row per CDR3 protein. The table lists 700,000 to 950,000 distinct CDR3 sequences, roughly 43% of them singletons, with about 20% in the top ten. The TCR originated in a woman aged 55-70 years in good health. The sequencing input was blood. The J gene is TRBJ2-6, the V gene TRBV9, with D perhaps matching TRBD2 (6 bases). Here the CDR3 reads CASSSDSGGSGANVLTF. The CDR3 region has the DNA TGTGCCAGCAGCAGTGATAGCGGAGGCTCTGGGGCCAACGTCCTGACTTTC.